The 12 T cell receptor beta chains in this list originate from one sample, sequenced in a study of blood T cell repertoires in COVID-19. Repertoires were generated with immunoSEQ multiplex PCR, while TCRdb's copy carries only in-frame clones and drops some. The sample shows about 170,000 clones, around four fifths of them seen only once. Material: PBMCs or T cells enriched from blood (not recorded which). The receptors shown here come from a woman aged 45-65 years in a cohort exposed to, infected with or recovered from COVID-19 (not recorded which).

This clone was detected only once. The chain has TRBV30 and TRBJ2-2; maybe TRBD2 (6 bases). The CDR3 is made up of 16 amino acids. V lost 7 bases and J lost 7, with 25 bases in between. Germline V gene sequence: CDR1 GTSNPN, CDR2 SVGIG (reference sequence). CDR3 DNA: TGTGCCTCCCGAGGTCGGGGGATTTTGGTGCGCGGGGAGCTGTTTTTT. Translation gives CASRGRGILVRGELFF. The full variable domain, rest sourced from reference TRBV30 and TRBJ2-2, is SQTIHQWPATLVQPVGSPLSLECTVEGTSNPNLYWYRQAAGRGLQLLFYSVGIGQISSEVPQNLSASRPQDRQFILSSKKLLLSDSGFYLCASRGRGILVRGELFFGEGSRLTVL.

CDR3 coding DNA: TGCGCCAGCAGCTTTGACTCACTCACAGATACGCAGTATTTT. As protein: CASSFDSLTDTQYF. This chain uses TRBV5-1 with TRBJ2-3; D is undetermined. Germline CDR1 is SGHRS and CDR2 is YFSETQ. The CDR3 sequence is 14 residues long. Trimming stripped 2 bases from V and 2 bases from J, with 9 bases between. Supplemented by reference TRBV5-1 and TRBJ2-3, the full variable domain reads KAGVTQTPRYLIKTRGQQVTLSCSPISGHRSVSWYQQTPGQGLQFLFEYFSETQRNKGNFPGRFSGRQFSNSRSEMNVSTLELGDSALYLCASSFDSLTDTQYFGPGTRLTVL.

The V gene is TRBV15, the J gene TRBJ2-5; TRBD2 matches 8 bases. V gave up 0 bases and J gave up 9 bases; unmatched junction bases: 15. This CDR3 contains 17 residues. From germline, CDR1 is LNHNV and CDR2 YYDKDF (reference sequence). CDR3 coding DNA: TGTGCCACCAGCAGAGATATAAGCGGGGGACCCCAAGGGGCCCAGTACTTC. The encoded protein is CATSRDISGGPQGAQYF.

The rearrangement links TRBV27 to TRBJ1-1; D is unclear. CDR3 size: 16 residues. CDR1 and CDR2 from the germline V gene are MNHEY and SMNVEV (reference sequence). V was pared by 0 bases and J by 1 base, with 12 bases between. CDR3 loop: CASSLSGSLENTEAFF. The CDR3 nucleotides read TGTGCCAGCAGTTTATCGGGCAGCCTCGAGAACACTGAAGCTTTCTTT.

V usage is TRBV30 and J usage is TRBJ1-4; tentative D call: TRBD1 (5 bases). The CDR3 has 15 amino acids. The germline V gene has CDR1 GTSNPN and CDR2 SVGIG (reference sequence). The ends were cut back, 4 bases at V and 6 bases at J, with 18 bases in the middle. CDR3 residues: CAWIDSRGPDEKLFF. The DNA for the CDR3 is TGTGCCTGGATTGACTCGCGGGGACCGGATGAAAAACTGTTTTTT.

CDR3 residues: CASNLRDRFNSNEKLFF. DNA of the CDR3: TGCGCCAGCAACCTCCGGGACAGGTTCAATTCTAATGAAAAACTGTTTTTT. The chain couples TRBV23-1 to TRBJ1-4; TRBD1 aligns across 8 bases. TRBV23-1 is an ORF for which the function is uncertain. Trimming took 7 bases from V and 3 from J; bases not matched to a gene: 13. CDR3 length equals 17 residues.

This chain uses TRBV10-3 with TRBJ1-5, with D perhaps matching TRBD1 (5 bases). V lost 3 bases to trimming and J lost 5 bases, with 8 bases between them. This CDR3 is built from 13 residues. CDR1 is ENHRY, CDR2 SYGVKD, per germline. The CDR3 region is CAISDRVDQPQHF. CDR3 nucleotides: TGTGCCATCAGTGACAGGGTCGATCAGCCCCAGCATTTT.

CDR3 sequence reads: CASSLGGRYNEKLFF. DNA of the CDR3: TGTGCCAGCAGCTTAGGAGGGAGGTATAATGAAAAACTGTTTTTT. The V and J genes are TRBV7-8 and TRBJ1-4, with no clear D. Germline assignment: CDR1 SGHVS and CDR2 FQNEAQ. Trimming shortened V by 1 base and J by 4 bases, and 10 bases separated the two germline ends. The CDR3 totals 15 residues.

This chain links TRBV28 with TRBJ1-4; no reliable D call. The CDR3 totals 15 residues. Germline V CDR1 and CDR2: MDHEN, SYDVKM. Trimming left V 6 bases short and J 5 bases short, with 16 bases between. CDR3 sequence reads: CASSPREVQNEKLFF. DNA of the CDR3: TGTGCCAGCAGCCCCCGGGAGGTCCAGAATGAAAAACTGTTTTTT.

The rearrangement joins TRBV7-3 to TRBJ2-1; TRBD1 matches at 10 bases. The V gene end was trimmed by 3 bases and the J gene end by 5 bases; junction bases not matched to a gene: 7. CDR1 is SGHTA and CDR2 is FQGTGA in the germline V gene. CDR3 length: 16 residues. The CDR3 sequence is CASSLLGQGVHNEQFF. In nucleotides, the CDR3 is TGTGCCAGCAGCTTGCTTGGACAGGGGGTTCACAATGAGCAGTTCTTC.

The chain joins TRBV2 to TRBJ1-6; 8 bases agree with TRBD1. The germline gives CDR1 SNHLY, CDR2 FYNNEI. After removal of 6 bases from V and 8 bases from J, the junction contained 9 bases not matched to a gene. The CDR3 consists of 15 residues. The CDR3: CASSAGQGFYSPLHF. DNA for the CDR3: TGTGCCAGCAGCGCCGGACAGGGCTTCTATTCACCCCTCCACTTT.

The rearrangement joins TRBV19 to TRBJ2-2, with TRBD2 matching over 9 bases. Germline CDR1 and CDR2: LNHDA and SQIVND (reference sequence). The CDR3 is 15 residues long. V trimming: 8 bases; J trimming: 7 bases; junction bases outside the gene matches: 11. CDR3 residues: CASARLAAGGGELFF. The DNA of the CDR3 is TGTGCCAGTGCCCGACTAGCGGCAGGGGGCGGGGAGCTGTTTTTT.